This record concerns one T cell receptor (beta chain) sequence. The antigen remains undetermined. With 60 Vbeta and 13 Jbeta primers, the PCR was carried out. Sequencing was performed with immunoSEQ multiplex PCR; in TCRdb, only in-frame clones are kept and a portion is missing. The table lists over 95,000 clones, about 78% of them singletons, with about 5% in the top ten. Trimming took off 7 bases at V and 5 bases at J, with 14 bases between the two ends. The CDR3 runs to 13 residues. Germline CDR1 is LNHDA and CDR2 is SQIVND (reference sequence). This sample was taken from a study of cytomegalovirus exposure and HLA in healthy donors. Study-wide results and limits: When presence/absence was analysed, sequencing depth was taken to be roughly uniform across donors. When the data were analyzed later, several of the most significant clusters appeared to be linked to common viral pathogens.

V and J are TRBV19 and TRBJ1-1; possibly TRBD1 for D (5 bases). This clonotype was obtained from a young woman in good health and CMV-seropositive. Sequencing was done on a sample of PBMCs. The CDR3 DNA follows: TGTGCCAGTATAAGGTCCCGGGGGACTGAAGCTTTCTTT. Translating gives CASIRSRGTEAFF.